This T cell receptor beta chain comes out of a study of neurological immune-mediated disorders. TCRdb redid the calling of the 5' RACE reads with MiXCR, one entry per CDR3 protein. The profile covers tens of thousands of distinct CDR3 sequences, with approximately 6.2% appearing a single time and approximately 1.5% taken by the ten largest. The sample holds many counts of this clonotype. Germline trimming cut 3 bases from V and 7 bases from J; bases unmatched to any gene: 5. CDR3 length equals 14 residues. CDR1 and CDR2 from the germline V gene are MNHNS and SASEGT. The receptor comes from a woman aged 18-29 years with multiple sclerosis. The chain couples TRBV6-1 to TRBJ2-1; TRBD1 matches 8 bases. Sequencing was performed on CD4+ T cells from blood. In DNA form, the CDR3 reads TGTGCCAGCAGTGAGCAGGGGGCTTGGAATGAGCAGTTCTTC. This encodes CASSEQGAWNEQFF.